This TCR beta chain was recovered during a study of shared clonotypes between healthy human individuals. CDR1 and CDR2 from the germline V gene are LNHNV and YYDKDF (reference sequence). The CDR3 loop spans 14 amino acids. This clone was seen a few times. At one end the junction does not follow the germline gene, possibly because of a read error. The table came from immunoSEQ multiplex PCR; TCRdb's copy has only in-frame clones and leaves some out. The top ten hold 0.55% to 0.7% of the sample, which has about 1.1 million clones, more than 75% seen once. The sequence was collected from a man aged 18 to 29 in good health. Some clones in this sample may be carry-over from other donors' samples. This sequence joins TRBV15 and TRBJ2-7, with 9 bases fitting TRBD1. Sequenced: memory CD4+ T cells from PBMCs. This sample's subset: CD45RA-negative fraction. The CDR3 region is CATSRPGQGSKRAF. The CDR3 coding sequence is TGTGCCACCAGCAGACCGGGACAGGGAAGTAAGAGGGCCTTC. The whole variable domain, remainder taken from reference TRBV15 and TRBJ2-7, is DAMVIQNPRYQVTQFGKPVTLSCSQTLNHNVMYWYQQKSSQAPKLLFHYYDKDFNNEADTPDNFQSRRPNTSFCFLDIRSPGLGDTAMYLCATSRPGQGSKRAFGPGTRLTVT.